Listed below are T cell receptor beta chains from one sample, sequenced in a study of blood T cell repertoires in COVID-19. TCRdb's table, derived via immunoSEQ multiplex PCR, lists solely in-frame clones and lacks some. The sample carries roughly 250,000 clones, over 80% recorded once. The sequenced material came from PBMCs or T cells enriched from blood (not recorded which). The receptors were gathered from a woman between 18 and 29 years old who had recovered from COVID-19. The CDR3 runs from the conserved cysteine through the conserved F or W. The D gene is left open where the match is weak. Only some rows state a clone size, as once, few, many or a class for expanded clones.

CDR3nt: TGTGCCAGCAGCCCAGGGGTGGGTCAGCCCCAGCATTTT
CDR3aa: CASSPGVGQPQHF
j_gene: TRBJ1-5
v_gene: TRBV7-3
d_gene: .
abundance: .

CDR3nt: TGCGCCAGCAGCTACGCCGGGACAGTTTCCTACGAGCAGTACTTC
CDR3aa: CASSYAGTVSYEQYF
j_gene: TRBJ2-7
v_gene: TRBV5-1
d_gene: TRBD1
abundance: .

CDR3nt: TGTGCCAGCAGCTCACTAGCGGGAGGGGGGACCCAGTACTTC
CDR3aa: CASSSLAGGGTQYF
j_gene: TRBJ2-5
v_gene: TRBV7-2
d_gene: TRBD2
abundance: .

CDR3nt: TGTGCCAGCAGCTTTAGCACTGAAGCTTTCTTT
CDR3aa: CASSFSTEAFF
j_gene: TRBJ1-1
v_gene: TRBV11-3
d_gene: .
abundance: .

CDR3nt: TGTGCCAGCAGTTCGACAGGGATTCCTTACGAGCAGTACTTC
CDR3aa: CASSSTGIPYEQYF
j_gene: TRBJ2-7
v_gene: TRBV7-2
d_gene: TRBD1
abundance: .

CDR3nt: TGTGCCAGCAGCTGGACAGTCAATCAGCCCCAGCATTTT
CDR3aa: CASSWTVNQPQHF
j_gene: TRBJ1-5
v_gene: TRBV12-3/TRBV12-4
d_gene: .
abundance: .

CDR3nt: TGTGCCACCAGCAGAGATTGGGAATTGGGGTCTAGCGAGAGCTCCTACAATGAGCAGTTCTTC
CDR3aa: CATSRDWELGSSESSYNEQFF
j_gene: TRBJ2-1
v_gene: TRBV15
d_gene: .
abundance: once

CDR3nt: TGCGCCAGCAGCTTGTTCGGAGGGACCAGCACAGATACGCAGTATTTT
CDR3aa: CASSLFGGTSTDTQYF
j_gene: TRBJ2-3
v_gene: TRBV5-1
d_gene: .
abundance: .

CDR3nt: TGTGCCAGCAGCTTCACAGCCGCCTACACCTTC
CDR3aa: CASSFTAAYTF
j_gene: TRBJ1-2
v_gene: TRBV7-2
d_gene: .
abundance: once

CDR3nt: TGTGCCAGCAGCTTAGGCACCGGGAACTATGGCTACACCTTC
CDR3aa: CASSLGTGNYGYTF
j_gene: TRBJ1-2
v_gene: TRBV11-2
d_gene: .
abundance: .

CDR3nt: TGTGCCAGCAGTTTAGGTACAGCCTACGAGCAGTACTTC
CDR3aa: CASSLGTAYEQYF
j_gene: TRBJ2-7
v_gene: TRBV28
d_gene: .
abundance: .

CDR3nt: TGTGCCAGCAGCTTAGGGCAGGGCTGGGGCTACACCTTC
CDR3aa: CASSLGQGWGYTF
j_gene: TRBJ1-2
v_gene: TRBV7-8
d_gene: .
abundance: .

CDR3nt: TGTGCCAGCAGCCAAGGTCTAGGGAGTGCGGGGCAGCCCCAGCATTTT
CDR3aa: CASSQGLGSAGQPQHF
j_gene: TRBJ1-5
v_gene: TRBV3-1/TRBV3-2
d_gene: .
abundance: .

CDR3nt: TGTGCTCTAGCAAAATGGCCCCCTAGAGCGGGGGGACCAAGCTCCTACGAGCAGTACTTC
CDR3aa: CALAKWPPRAGGPSSYEQYF
j_gene: TRBJ2-7
v_gene: TRBV21-1
d_gene: .
abundance: .

CDR3nt: TGTGCCAGCAGTGAAGACGTAGCGGGAGGGTACAATGAGCAGTTCTTC
CDR3aa: CASSEDVAGGYNEQFF
j_gene: TRBJ2-1
v_gene: TRBV6-4
d_gene: TRBD2
abundance: .

CDR3nt: TGCGCCAGCAGTCCGGTTCGGGAGACCCAGTACTTC
CDR3aa: CASSPVRETQYF
j_gene: TRBJ2-5
v_gene: TRBV10-2
d_gene: .
abundance: once

CDR3nt: TGTGCCACCAGCAGAGAATTTGGCAGAAGCTCTGGGGCCAACGTCCTGACTTTC
CDR3aa: CATSREFGRSSGANVLTF
j_gene: TRBJ2-6
v_gene: TRBV15
d_gene: .
abundance: .

CDR3nt: TGTGCCAGCAGCCGCCGGACTAGCCGTGAGACCCAGTACTTC
CDR3aa: CASSRRTSRETQYF
j_gene: TRBJ2-5
v_gene: TRBV11-3
d_gene: TRBD2
abundance: .

CDR3nt: TGTGCCAGCAGCTTGGCCACGCGGGATGGCTACACCTTC
CDR3aa: CASSLATRDGYTF
j_gene: TRBJ1-2
v_gene: TRBV5-4
d_gene: .
abundance: once

CDR3nt: TGTGCCAGCAGTGAGTTACCTAATATCGCGAGATATGGCTACACCTTC
CDR3aa: CASSELPNIARYGYTF
j_gene: TRBJ1-2
v_gene: TRBV6-4
d_gene: .
abundance: .

CDR3nt: TGTGCCAGCAGCTTAATCGACACCATCTATGGCTACACCTTC
CDR3aa: CASSLIDTIYGYTF
j_gene: TRBJ1-2
v_gene: TRBV11-1
d_gene: .
abundance: .

CDR3nt: TGTGCCAGCAGTGCGGGGGACACCGGGGAGCTGTTTTTT
CDR3aa: CASSAGDTGELFF
j_gene: TRBJ2-2
v_gene: TRBV6-4
d_gene: .
abundance: few

CDR3nt: TGTGCCATCAGTGATTTCCTGGACAGGGCTAAGATGGGGTATGGCTACACCTTC
CDR3aa: CAISDFLDRAKMGYGYTF
j_gene: TRBJ1-2
v_gene: TRBV10-3
d_gene: TRBD1
abundance: .

CDR3nt: TGTGCCAGCAGCCTAGGTGGGAGCTCCTACAATGAGCAGTTCTTC
CDR3aa: CASSLGGSSYNEQFF
j_gene: TRBJ2-1
v_gene: TRBV11-2
d_gene: .
abundance: .

CDR3nt: TGTGCCAGCAGCTTAGACGGAAGGAGCGGGGAGCTGTTTTTT
CDR3aa: CASSLDGRSGELFF
j_gene: TRBJ2-2
v_gene: TRBV7-3
d_gene: .
abundance: .

CDR3nt: TGCGCCAGCAGCAAGCCCTTACAGGGGGCGGTTGAGCAGTTCTTC
CDR3aa: CASSKPLQGAVEQFF
j_gene: TRBJ2-1
v_gene: TRBV4-1
d_gene: TRBD1
abundance: .

CDR3nt: TGCGCCAGCAGGCTAGCGGTACCCCTGGGAAATGAGCAGTTCTTC
CDR3aa: CASRLAVPLGNEQFF
j_gene: TRBJ2-1
v_gene: TRBV5-1
d_gene: TRBD2
abundance: few

CDR3nt: TGCAGTGCTAGTCGGGGTACCGGCAATCAGCCCCAGCATTTT
CDR3aa: CSASRGTGNQPQHF
j_gene: TRBJ1-5
v_gene: TRBV20-1
d_gene: .
abundance: .